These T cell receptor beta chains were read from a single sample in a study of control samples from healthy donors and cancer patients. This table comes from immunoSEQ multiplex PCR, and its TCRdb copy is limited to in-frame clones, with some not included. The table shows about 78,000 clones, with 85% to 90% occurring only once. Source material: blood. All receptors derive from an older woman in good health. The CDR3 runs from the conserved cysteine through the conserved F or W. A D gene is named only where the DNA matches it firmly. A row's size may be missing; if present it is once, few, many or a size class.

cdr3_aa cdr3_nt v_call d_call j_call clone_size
CASSPTRLGYNEQFF TGTGCCAGCAGTCCTACACGGTTAGGGTACAATGAGCAGTTCTTC TRBV6-5 . TRBJ2-1 .
CASRNRAKNTEAFF TGCGCCAGCAGGAACAGGGCGAAGAACACTGAAGCTTTCTTT TRBV4-1 . TRBJ1-1 .
CASTPDRVTTEAFF TGTGCCAGCACCCCAGACAGGGTTACCACTGAAGCTTTCTTT TRBV7-9 TRBD1 TRBJ1-1 .
CASSETSGTPYEQYF TGTGCCAGCAGTGAGACTAGCGGGACGCCTTACGAGCAGTACTTC TRBV25-1 TRBD2 TRBJ2-7 once
CATRDRPNYGYTF TGTGCCACCCGCGACAGGCCTAACTATGGCTACACCTTC TRBV24-1 . TRBJ1-2 .
CSIQGRQSDNYGYTF TGCAGCATCCAGGGGCGGCAGAGTGACAACTATGGCTACACCTTC TRBV29-1 . TRBJ1-2 .
CASSPPGAGVLNEQFF TGTGCCAGCTCACCGCCCGGGGCAGGGGTCTTGAATGAGCAGTTCTTC TRBV18 . TRBJ2-1 .
CATQGLSGYTF TGTGCCACTCAGGGGTTGTCTGGCTACACCTTC TRBV6-5 . TRBJ1-2 few
CASSKPAGLYSNQPQHF TGTGCCAGCAGCAAACCCGCAGGCCTCTATAGCAATCAGCCCCAGCATTTT TRBV21-1 . TRBJ1-5 .
CASSLRVAPTNTGELFF TGCGCCAGCAGCTTGCGGGTAGCGCCAACGAACACCGGGGAGCTGTTTTTT TRBV5-1 . TRBJ2-2 .
CASSEWHRASGNTIYF TGTGCCAGCAGTGAATGGCACAGGGCCTCTGGAAACACCATATATTTT TRBV2 . TRBJ1-3 .
CASSAGRTGELFF TGCGCCAGCAGTGCAGGGAGGACCGGGGAGCTGTTTTTT TRBV5-1 . TRBJ2-2 .
CASSVGGGGGYTEAFF TGTGCCAGCAGCGTAGGAGGTGGGGGCGGTTACACTGAAGCTTTCTTT TRBV9 . TRBJ1-1 .
CASSPALAGRIANTQYF TGTGCCAGCTCACCTGCACTAGCGGGGAGGATCGCAAATACGCAGTATTTT TRBV18 TRBD2 TRBJ2-3 once
CAWSVGAEAFF TGTGCCTGGAGTGTGGGCGCTGAAGCTTTCTTT TRBV30 . TRBJ1-1 .
CASSMAGTDTQYF TGTGCCAGCAGTATGGCCGGCACAGATACGCAGTATTTT TRBV2 . TRBJ2-3 .
CASSWGTSERGTDTQYF TGTGCCAGCAGTTGGGGGACTAGCGAGAGAGGAACAGATACGCAGTATTTT TRBV5-4 TRBD2 TRBJ2-3 .
CASSPTGVPTGELFF TGTGCCAGCAGTCCCACAGGGGTTCCCACCGGGGAGCTGTTTTTT TRBV2 TRBD1 TRBJ2-2 .
CASGTDVRTEAFF TGTGCCAGCGGGACCGACGTTCGCACTGAAGCTTTCTTT TRBV2 . TRBJ1-1 .
CSVGDRVYPVGNYGYTF TGCAGCGTTGGGGACAGGGTTTACCCGGTGGGCAACTATGGCTACACCTTC TRBV29-1 TRBD1 TRBJ1-2 .
CASSVGTSGGPQETQYF TGTGCCAGCAGCGTGGGGACTAGCGGGGGACCACAGGAGACCCAGTACTTC TRBV5-5 TRBD2 TRBJ2-5 .
CASSWAGQGAQYF TGTGCCAGCAGCTGGGCGGGCCAAGGGGCCCAGTACTTC TRBV7-9 . TRBJ2-5 .
CASSTGTGTPYNEQFF TGTGCCAGCAGCACAGGGACAGGGACCCCCTACAATGAGCAGTTCTTC TRBV9 TRBD1 TRBJ2-1 .
CASSFQGRGDTQYF TGCGCCAGCAGCTTCCAGGGGCGGGGAGATACGCAGTATTTT TRBV5-1 . TRBJ2-3 .
CASSVGGGRGTDTQYF TGTGCCAGCAGCGTAGGGGGCGGGAGGGGAACAGATACGCAGTATTTT TRBV9 TRBD2 TRBJ2-3 .
CASSEAAVNQPQHF TGTGCCAGCAGTGAAGCGGCAGTAAATCAGCCCCAGCATTTT TRBV6-1 . TRBJ1-5 .
CASLGGYNEQFF TGTGCCAGTTTAGGGGGGTACAATGAGCAGTTCTTC TRBV19 . TRBJ2-1 .
CASSLAPAGEGTDTQYF TGCGCCAGCAGCTTGGCCCCCGCGGGAGAGGGCACAGATACGCAGTATTTT TRBV5-1 TRBD2 TRBJ2-3 .
CASSETGSWGNEKLFF TGTGCCAGCAGTGAAACAGGGTCGTGGGGTAATGAAAAACTGTTTTTT TRBV6-1 . TRBJ1-4 .
CSVVRTGTIYEQYF TGCAGCGTTGTCAGGACAGGGACCATCTACGAGCAGTACTTC TRBV29-1 TRBD1 TRBJ2-7 .
CASSVAPSLGTQYF TGTGCCAGCAGCGTAGCTCCCAGCCTGGGGACCCAGTACTTC TRBV9 . TRBJ2-5 .
CATSDSRGDYSNQPQHF TGTGCCACCAGTGATTCCAGGGGGGATTATAGCAATCAGCCCCAGCATTTT TRBV24-1 TRBD1 TRBJ1-5 .
CASSPSGHYSNQPQHF TGTGCCAGCAGTCCCTCGGGGCATTATAGCAATCAGCCCCAGCATTTT TRBV28 . TRBJ1-5 .
CASSPGGGRSSYEQYF TGTGCCAGCAGCCCAGGGGGGGGTAGGAGCTCCTACGAGCAGTACTTC TRBV27 . TRBJ2-7 .
CATQGGAEAFF TGTGCCACCCAGGGGGGGGCTGAAGCTTTCTTT TRBV28 TRBD1 TRBJ1-1 .
CASSLQSTYF TGTGCCAGCAGCTTGCAATCAACGTACTTC TRBV5-8 . TRBJ2-5 .
CATSDSGRRGTYNEQFF TGTGCCACCAGTGATTCTGGGCGAAGGGGCACCTACAATGAGCAGTTCTTC TRBV24-1 . TRBJ2-1 .
CASIRDLNTEAFF TGTGCCAGCATCAGGGACCTGAACACTGAAGCTTTCTTT TRBV2 . TRBJ1-1 .
CASSYGQNNEQFF TGTGCCAGCAGCTACGGACAGAACAATGAGCAGTTCTTC TRBV7-8 . TRBJ2-1 .
CASSIGQNTEAFF TGTGCCAGCAGTATCGGACAGAACACTGAAGCTTTCTTT TRBV6-5 . TRBJ1-1 few
CASSTPAGQGGQGGYPPGELFF TGTGCCAGTAGTACACCCGCGGGACAGGGGGGACAGGGTGGATATCCACCCGGGGAGCTGTTTTTT TRBV19 TRBD1 TRBJ2-2 .
CASSEAGRGNTIYF TGTGCCAGCAGTGAAGCTGGCCGGGGAAACACCATATATTTT TRBV6-1 . TRBJ1-3 .
CASSQDAGGRATYNEQFF TGTGCCAGCAGCCAAGATGCGGGCGGGAGGGCCACCTACAATGAGCAGTTCTTC TRBV14 TRBD2 TRBJ2-1 .
CASSEATYYGYTF TGTGCCAGCAGTGAAGCGACATATTATGGCTACACCTTC TRBV6-1 . TRBJ1-2 .
CASSQSQGPYGYTF TGTGCCAGCAGTCAATCCCAGGGTCCCTATGGCTACACCTTC TRBV6-6 . TRBJ1-2 .
CASSPDRFAFF TGTGCCAGCAGCCCGGACAGGTTCGCTTTCTTT TRBV7-9 TRBD1 TRBJ1-1 .
CASSPRADNEQFF TGTGCCAGCAGCCCTCGCGCAGACAATGAGCAGTTCTTC TRBV9 . TRBJ2-1 .
CASSARTAGNEKLFF TGTGCCAGCAGCGCGCGGACGGCCGGGAATGAAAAACTGTTTTTT TRBV5-4 . TRBJ1-4 once
CASSRTGANTEAFF TGTGCCAGCAGCAGGACAGGGGCGAACACTGAAGCTTTCTTT TRBV6-5 TRBD1 TRBJ1-1 .